A single sample is the source of the 14 T cell receptor beta chains below, sequenced in a study of CD8 T cells in ankylosing spondylitis. Notes on the study in general: Ankylosing spondylitis blood appeared to carry a characteristic TCR beta motif of roughly eight highly homologous variants.

These receptors have no identified antigens. TCRdb re-called the 5' RACE reads with MiXCR, one entry per CDR3 protein. The sample consists of 750,000 to 850,000 distinct CDR3 sequences, roughly 12% of them appearing once. The specimen was blood, either unsorted or a sorted T cell fraction (not recorded which). The receptors derive from a male donor with ankylosing spondylitis.

This clonotype has more than one count but fewer than ten. The CDR3, as DNA: TGTGCCAGCGAAAGGGGACAGGGTGGAACTGAAGCTTTCTTT. It specifies CASERGQGGTEAFF. The rearrangement links TRBV7-9 to TRBJ1-1, with TRBD1 matching 9 bases. J lost 5 bases, V lost 8 bases, and 9 bases had no gene match. The CDR3 extends over 14 amino acids. The V gene's germline CDR1 is SEHNR and CDR2 FQNEAQ (reference sequence). The complete variable domain, with remaining parts taken from reference TRBV7-9 and TRBJ1-1, reads DTGVSQNPRHKITKRGQNVTFRCDPISEHNRLYWYRQTLGQGPEFLTYFQNEAQLEKSRLLSDRFSAERPKGSFSTLEIQRTEQGDSAMYLCASERGQGGTEAFFGQGTRLTVV.

There are many counts of this clonotype. The gene calls are TRBV7-9 and TRBJ1-6, with 8 bases that match TRBD1. With 4 bases clipped from V and 4 bases from J, the junction kept 6 bases outside the gene matches. CDR3 size: 16 residues. CDR1 and CDR2 (germline): SEHNR, FQNEAQ (reference sequence). The CDR3 DNA is TGTGCCAGCAGCTCATGGGACAGGACATATAATTCACCCCTCCACTTT. It translates to CASSSWDRTYNSPLHF.

This clonotype has a count of ten or more. The chain has TRBV7-9 and TRBJ2-1; D gene unclear. The CDR3 has 15 residues. V dropped 4 bases and J dropped 9 bases, with 19 bases sitting between them. CDR1 and CDR2 (germline): SEHNR, FQNEAQ (reference sequence). DNA for the CDR3: TGTGCCAGCAGCTCAACCGACCTTAGCTGGCGTGAGCAGTTCTTC. The encoded protein is CASSSTDLSWREQFF.

The chain carries TRBV7-2 and TRBJ1-2, with D tentatively TRBD1 (6 bases). The CDR3 spans 16 residues. The germline V gene encodes CDR1 SGHTA and CDR2 FQGNSA. V dropped 6 bases and J dropped 4 bases, with 21 bases sitting between them. In DNA, the CDR3 is TGTGCCAGCAGTGAACAGGTCCGGGCAGGGGTCTATGGCTACACCTTC. Encoded protein: CASSEQVRAGVYGYTF.

This clonotype was seen more than once but under ten times. This sequence joins TRBV7-9 and TRBJ2-7; tentatively, D is TRBD1 or TRBD2 (5 bases each). The ends were cut back, 5 bases at V and 6 bases at J, with 23 bases in the middle. This CDR3 is built from 16 residues. Per the germline V gene, CDR1 is SEHNR and CDR2 is FQNEAQ (reference sequence). Here the CDR3 DNA reads TGTGCCAGCAGCCCTGGTGGAAAGGGGACCCGCTTCGAGCAGTACTTC. Its translation: CASSPGGKGTRFEQYF.

This clonotype has only a few counts. The chain has TRBV20-1 and TRBJ2-3; D is ambiguous. The V gene lost 3 bases and the J gene lost 2 bases, with 6 bases spanning the gap. This CDR3 has 12 residues. Per the germline V gene, CDR1 is DFQATT and CDR2 is SNEGSKA (reference sequence). Here the CDR3 reads CSARYNTDTQYF. The CDR3 DNA reads TGCAGTGCTAGGTATAACACAGATACGCAGTATTTT.

This rearrangement joins TRBV15 to TRBJ1-1; no firm D call. The CDR3 consists of 14 residues. CDR1 is LNHNV and CDR2 is YYDKDF in the germline V gene (reference sequence). Trimming removed 0 bases from V and 5 bases from J, with 10 bases in between. CDR3 in DNA: TGTGCCACCAGCAGAGACCGGGAGAGGACTGAAGCTTTCTTT. It translates to CATSRDRERTEAFF.

Comment on this clonotype: In this CDR3 the conserved last residue, phenylalanine or tryptophan, is missing, so a read error is likely. The V call is TRBV24-1, the J call TRBJ2-2; D possibly corresponds to TRBD1 (6 bases). The CDR3 is made up of 13 amino acids. Germline CDR1 is KGHDR and CDR2 is SFDVKD. V lost 9 bases to trimming and J lost 3 bases, with 10 bases between them. The CDR3 DNA follows: TGTGCCACCCAAACAGGGTACACCGGGGAGCTGTTTATT. Translated, it gives CATQTGYTGELFI.

This clonotype was seen a few times. This chain joins TRBV7-2 and TRBJ2-2, with TRBD1 matching 7 bases. The CDR3 has 13 amino acids. In germline, CDR1 is SGHTA, CDR2 FQGNSA. The V gene end was trimmed by 6 bases and the J gene end by 5 bases; junction bases not matched to a gene: 3. CDR3 DNA sequence: TGTGCCAGCAGGCACAGGGGAACCGGGGAGCTGTTTTTT. Translated: CASRHRGTGELFF.

This chain connects TRBV20-1 to TRBJ2-2, with unresolved D. V shed 3 bases and J shed 11 bases, with 19 bases lying between them. The CDR3 is 14 residues long. Germline-derived CDR1 and CDR2 are DFQATT and SNEGSKA (reference sequence). The CDR3 region is CSASGLRRKGELFF. The CDR3, as DNA: TGCAGTGCTAGCGGTCTCCGGCGGAAAGGAGAGCTGTTTTTT.

A few counts support this clonotype. The chain couples TRBV6-2 or TRBV6-3 to TRBJ2-4; no clear D gene. CDR1 and CDR2 (germline): MNHEY, SVGEGT. The CDR3 is made up of 13 amino acids. The ends were cut back, 10 bases at V and 0 bases at J, with 10 bases in the middle. This CDR3 reads CATAGLAKNIQYF. For the CDR3, the DNA is TGTGCCACTGCTGGGCTAGCCAAAAACATTCAGTACTTC.

In this sample, this clonotype turned up a few times. This chain connects TRBV5-1 to TRBJ2-3; weak D call: TRBD2 (6 bases). Germline V CDR1 and CDR2: SGHRS, YFSETQ. The CDR3 has 14 residues. V lost 6 bases to trimming and J lost 1 base, with 12 bases between them. The DNA of the CDR3 is TGCGCCAGCACTAGTGGAGGGGGCACAGATACGCAGTATTTT. Protein sequence: CASTSGGGTDTQYF.

The genes are TRBV27 and TRBJ2-2; 10 bases are a match to TRBD2. Germline lookup yields CDR1 MNHEY and CDR2 SMNVEV (reference sequence). This CDR3 has 16 residues. V dropped 5 bases and J dropped 3; count of bases not matched to a gene: 6. The CDR3 region is CASSRAGGPYTGELFF. The DNA for the CDR3 is TGTGCCAGCAGTAGAGCGGGAGGGCCGTACACCGGGGAGCTGTTTTTT.

V is TRBV11-1 and J is TRBJ2-1; 9 nucleotides match TRBD2. The CDR3 length is 18 residues. V was pared by 3 bases and J by 5 bases, with 14 bases of the junction left unmatched. Germline CDR1 and CDR2: SGHAT and FQDESV (reference sequence). CDR3 amino acids: CASSFWAGTAGGHNEQFF. DNA of the CDR3: TGTGCCAGCAGCTTTTGGGCAGGAACAGCGGGGGGCCACAATGAGCAGTTCTTC.